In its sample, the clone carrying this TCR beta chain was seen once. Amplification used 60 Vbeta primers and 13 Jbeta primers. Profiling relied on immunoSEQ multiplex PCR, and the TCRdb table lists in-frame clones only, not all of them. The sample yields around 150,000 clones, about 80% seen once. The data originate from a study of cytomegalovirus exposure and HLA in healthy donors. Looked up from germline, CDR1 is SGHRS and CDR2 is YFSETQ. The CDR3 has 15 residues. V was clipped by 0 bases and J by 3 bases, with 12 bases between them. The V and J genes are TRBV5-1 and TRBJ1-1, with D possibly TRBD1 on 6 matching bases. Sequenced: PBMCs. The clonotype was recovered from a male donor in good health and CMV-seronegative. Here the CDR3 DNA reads TGCGCCAGCAGCTTGGGGTGGGGGCACGACACTGAAGCTTTCTTT. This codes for CASSLGWGHDTEAFF.